The sequence of this TCR beta chain was determined in a study of a mutant IDH1 vaccine in newly diagnosed glioma. Across the whole study: Administration of eight vaccinations to patients took place in weeks 1, 3, 5, 7, 11, 15, 19, 23.

As for this clone: Its target is not known.

Described time point: week 5, during vaccination. Mutant IDH1 20-mer peptide, at 300 ug, made up each vaccine dose, with topical imiquimod. The method was immunoSEQ multiplex PCR; TCRdb's version includes in-frame clones alone and lacks a portion of them. The table has tens of thousands of clones, 91% seen once. The clonotype originates from a woman aged 45-59 years with glioma. Material: PBMCs, obtained from a glioma patient whose treatment included an IDH1 peptide vaccine.

This CDR3 reads CAIHGHPMNTEAFF. Written as DNA, the CDR3 is TGTGCCATCCACGGACACCCCATGAACACTGAAGCTTTCTTT. The chain recombines TRBV28 with TRBJ1-1, with a weak D call TRBD1 (5 bases). V was clipped by 10 bases and J by 0 bases, with 15 bases between them. The CDR3 extends over 14 amino acids. Germline lookup yields CDR1 MDHEN and CDR2 SYDVKM.